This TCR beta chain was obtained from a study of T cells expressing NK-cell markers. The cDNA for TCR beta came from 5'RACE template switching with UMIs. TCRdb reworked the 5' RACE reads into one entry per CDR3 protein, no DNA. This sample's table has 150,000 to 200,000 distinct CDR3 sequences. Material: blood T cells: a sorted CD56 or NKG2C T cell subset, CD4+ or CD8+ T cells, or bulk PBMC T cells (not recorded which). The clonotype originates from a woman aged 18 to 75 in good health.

CDR3 amino acids: CASSPRRGRSYEQYF. The chain carries TRBV7-6 and TRBJ2-7; TCRdb calls TRBD1, which cannot be checked without DNA. CDR1 is SGHVS, CDR2 FNYEAQ, per germline. This CDR3 spans 15 amino acids.